These T cell receptor beta chains were read from a single sample in a study of shared clonotypes between healthy human individuals. Sequencing used immunoSEQ multiplex PCR; TCRdb keeps in-frame clones, though not all of them. The data show 1,500,000 or so clones, 95% to 97% seen once. Sequenced input: naive CD4+ T cells sorted from blood. These receptors were collected from a man younger than 45 in good health. Each CDR3 is given with its conserved first and last residue. The D gene is left open where the match is weak. Expanded clones get a size class; other rows say once, few or many, or leave the size out.

>TRBV9|TRBD1|TRBJ2-5|NA
CASSLMEQGGQETQYF
TGTGCCAGCAGCCTGATGGAACAGGGGGGTCAAGAGACCCAGTACTTC
>TRBV18|NA|TRBJ2-3|NA
CASSPPGGGSYTQYF
TGTGCCAGCTCACCACCAGGAGGGGGCTCTTATACGCAGTATTTT
>TRBV18|NA|TRBJ2-3|NA
CASSPIPARDTQYF
TGTGCCAGCTCCCCCATTCCCGCACGAGATACGCAGTATTTT
>TRBV10-3|NA|TRBJ2-1|once
CAISAGRLSKDEQFF
TGTGCCATCAGTGCGGGCCGCCTGAGTAAGGATGAGCAGTTCTTC
>TRBV11-2|NA|TRBJ2-2|NA
CAGGYRFTGELFF
TGTGCCGGGGGCTACAGATTCACCGGGGAGCTGTTTTTT
>TRBV4-2|TRBD2|TRBJ2-7|NA
CASSQSGTLTSGSYEQYF
TGTGCCAGCAGCCAAAGTGGGACCCTGACTAGCGGGAGCTACGAGCAGTACTTC
>TRBV5-6|NA|TRBJ2-7|NA
CASSWGVPYEQYF
TGTGCCAGCAGCTGGGGCGTTCCCTACGAGCAGTACTTC
>TRBV5-1|NA|TRBJ2-5|NA
CASSLGLRKETQYF
TGCGCCAGCAGCTTAGGTTTAAGAAAAGAGACCCAGTACTTC
>TRBV5-5|NA|TRBJ2-3|NA
CASSLTGTSTDTQYF
TGTGCCAGCAGCTTAACCGGGACAAGCACAGATACGCAGTATTTT
>TRBV18|TRBD1|TRBJ1-2|NA
CASSPETGIRNYGYTF
TGTGCCAGCTCACCAGAGACAGGGATACGCAACTATGGCTACACCTTC
>TRBV19|NA|TRBJ2-7|NA
CASSARLDEDEQYF
TGTGCCAGTAGTGCGAGACTAGATGAGGACGAGCAGTACTTC
>TRBV11-2|TRBD2|TRBJ2-1|NA
CASSLAWSSGMRNEQFF
TGTGCCAGCAGCTTAGCCTGGTCTAGCGGGATGAGAAATGAGCAGTTCTTC
>TRBV19|TRBD2|TRBJ2-1|NA
CASSILLAGGDEQFF
TGTGCCAGTAGTATATTACTAGCGGGAGGGGATGAGCAGTTCTTC
>TRBV27|TRBD2|TRBJ2-2|NA
CASSLSGSSGANTGELFF
TGTGCCAGCAGTTTATCTGGGTCGAGCGGGGCGAACACCGGGGAGCTGTTTTTT
>TRBV28|NA|TRBJ2-5|NA
CASSPQWGGEETQYF
TGTGCCAGCAGTCCCCAATGGGGGGGCGAAGAGACCCAGTACTTC
>TRBV5-6|NA|TRBJ2-1|NA
CASSYRVRTYNEQFF
TGTGCCAGCAGCTACAGGGTGAGGACCTACAATGAGCAGTTCTTC
>TRBV4-1|NA|TRBJ2-1|NA
CASSQGWASSYNEQFF
TGCGCCAGCAGCCAAGGCTGGGCCAGCTCCTACAATGAGCAGTTCTTC
>TRBV11-2|TRBD1|TRBJ2-1|NA
CASSPDRAYNEQFF
TGTGCCAGCAGCCCGGACAGGGCCTACAATGAGCAGTTCTTC
>TRBV2|NA|TRBJ2-1|NA
CASSARLQWIVSKTNEQFF
TGTGCCAGCAGTGCCCGACTGCAATGGATTGTTTCTAAAACCAATGAGCAGTTCTTC
>TRBV5-1|NA|TRBJ1-1|NA
CASSLDKGEAFF
TGCGCCAGCAGCTTGGATAAGGGGGAAGCTTTCTTT
>TRBV28|TRBD2|TRBJ2-3|NA
CASSLTRRGRLLTDTQYF
TGTGCCAGCAGTTTAACGAGGCGCGGGAGGCTCCTCACAGATACGCAGTATTTT
>TRBV6-4|NA|TRBJ1-4|once
CASIAGDGTNEKLFF
TGTGCCAGCATCGCAGGGGACGGAACTAATGAAAAACTGTTTTTT
>TRBV29-1|NA|TRBJ2-3|NA
CSVIADTQYF
TGCAGCGTTATTGCAGATACGCAGTATTTT
>TRBV11-2|NA|TRBJ2-7|once
CASSFREKAYEQYF
TGTGCCAGCAGCTTCCGGGAGAAGGCCTACGAGCAGTACTTC
>TRBV2|NA|TRBJ1-2|NA
CASSDRFPNYGYTF
TGTGCCAGCAGTGATAGGTTCCCTAACTATGGCTACACCTTC
>TRBV15|NA|TRBJ2-1|NA
CATSRDSPSSKHSNEQFF
TGTGCCACCAGCAGAGATTCTCCGTCATCAAAGCACAGCAATGAGCAGTTCTTC
>TRBV28|NA|TRBJ1-5|NA
CASSPVRVGQPQHF
TGTGCCAGCAGCCCTGTTCGGGTGGGGCAGCCCCAGCATTTT
>TRBV5-4|NA|TRBJ2-7|NA
CASSSETGRSYEQYF
TGTGCCAGCAGCTCCGAAACTGGACGTTCCTACGAGCAGTACTTC
>TRBV6-1|NA|TRBJ2-5|once
CASSTQPAQETQYF
TGTGCCAGCAGTACCCAACCAGCCCAAGAGACCCAGTACTTC
>TRBV7-3|NA|TRBJ1-1|once
CASSSRASNTEAFF
TGTGCCAGCAGCTCCCGGGCCTCGAACACTGAAGCTTTCTTT
>TRBV5-6|TRBD1|TRBJ1-5|NA
CASSLDGQGYNQPQHF
TGTGCCAGCAGCTTGGATGGACAGGGGTACAATCAGCCCCAGCATTTT
>TRBV11-2|TRBD1|TRBJ2-5|NA
CASRKPGQLQETQYF
TGTGCCAGCAGAAAACCGGGACAGCTGCAAGAGACCCAGTACTTC
>TRBV7-2|NA|TRBJ1-5|NA
CASSRIPADQPQHF
TGTGCCAGCAGCCGTATCCCAGCAGATCAGCCCCAGCATTTT
>TRBV11-2|NA|TRBJ1-1|NA
CASSLEGAGPLNTEAFF
TGTGCCAGCAGCTTAGAAGGGGCAGGACCCTTGAACACTGAAGCTTTCTTT
>TRBV7-2|NA|TRBJ2-2|NA
CASSFGTDHIYTGELFF
TGTGCCAGCAGCTTTGGGACCGATCACATATACACCGGGGAGCTGTTTTTT
>TRBV27|NA|TRBJ1-1|NA
CASSLNHGWNTEAFF
TGTGCCAGCAGTTTAAATCACGGGTGGAACACTGAAGCTTTCTTT
>TRBV6-1|NA|TRBJ1-2|NA
CASSEEAAGSAFLNYGYTF
TGTGCCAGCAGTGAAGAGGCAGCGGGATCCGCATTCCTCAACTATGGCTACACCTTC
>TRBV18|NA|TRBJ1-1|NA
CASSPLMNTEAFF
TGTGCCAGCTCCCCTTTGATGAACACTGAAGCTTTCTTT
>TRBV18|TRBD1|TRBJ1-5|NA
CASSRDRAQPQHF
TGTGCCAGCTCACGGGACAGGGCTCAGCCCCAGCATTTT
>TRBV14|NA|TRBJ1-2|NA
CASSQGPRGRSYGYTF
TGTGCCAGCAGCCAAGGCCCCCGGGGGCGAAGCTATGGCTACACCTTC
>TRBV7-9|NA|TRBJ1-1|NA
CASSFEGLKAFF
TGTGCCAGCAGCTTCGAGGGACTGAAAGCTTTCTTT
>TRBV19|TRBD2|TRBJ2-3|NA
CASSRTSGGTIDTQYF
TGTGCCAGTAGTAGGACTAGCGGGGGGACGATAGATACGCAGTATTTT
>TRBV7-2|TRBD1|TRBJ2-3|NA
CASSYDREPDTQYF
TGTGCCAGCAGCTATGACAGGGAACCAGATACGCAGTATTTT
>TRBV28|NA|TRBJ1-5|NA
CASRGTRRSQPQHF
TGTGCCAGCAGAGGGACCCGGAGGAGTCAGCCCCAGCATTTT
>TRBV5-1|TRBD2|TRBJ2-5|NA
CASSPGLAGGPETQYF
TGCGCCAGCAGTCCCGGACTAGCGGGAGGGCCAGAGACCCAGTACTTC
>TRBV28|NA|TRBJ2-3|NA
CASSPSRRDTQYF
TGTGCCAGCAGCCCGAGCCGAAGGGACACGCAGTATTTT
>TRBV28|NA|TRBJ1-2|NA
CASRSQRGGQASRANYGYTF
TGTGCCAGCAGGTCCCAACGAGGGGGGCAGGCCTCACGAGCTAACTATGGCTACACCTTC
>TRBV10-3|NA|TRBJ2-5|NA
CAISGGYQETQYF
TGTGCCATCAGTGGTGGTTATCAAGAGACCCAGTACTTC
>TRBV9|TRBD1|TRBJ2-1|NA
CASSEGGEAYNEQFF
TGTGCCAGCAGCGAAGGGGGCGAGGCCTACAATGAGCAGTTCTTC
>TRBV4-1|NA|TRBJ1-5|NA
CASSQGSRDNQPQHF
TGCGCCAGCAGCCAAGGATCTAGGGACAATCAGCCCCAGCATTTT